Each of the 22 T cell receptor beta chains below was sequenced from the same sample in a study of lymphopenia after photon versus proton radiotherapy. Measured with immunoSEQ multiplex PCR; TCRdb has only the in-frame clones, and not every one. The repertoire has 150,000 to 200,000 clones, about 85% of them found once; the top ten carry approximately 4.8%. This material consisted of peripheral blood, taken from a patient treated with photon-based radiotherapy. Every receptor here comes from a man aged 45 to 65 with gastric cancer.

The chain carries TRBV2 and TRBJ2-3; D is unresolved. Trimming left V 6 bases short and J 2 bases short, with 21 bases between. The CDR3 spans 17 residues. CDR1 is SNHLY and CDR2 is FYNNEI in the germline V gene. The CDR3 here is CASSDPITFSVTDTQYF. The CDR3 nucleotides read TGTGCCAGCAGCGACCCAATTACTTTCTCCGTCACAGATACGCAGTATTTT.

The rearrangement joins TRBV5-6 to TRBJ2-7; D is unclear. The CDR3 runs to 16 residues. From germline, CDR1 is SGHDT and CDR2 YYEEEE. The V end was cut by 0 bases, the J end by 6 bases, with 19 bases between. The CDR3 is CASSLGVYFKSGEQYF. The CDR3 nucleotides are TGTGCCAGCAGCTTGGGGGTCTACTTCAAGTCGGGCGAGCAGTACTTC.

This clone was counted ten times or more. The chain has TRBV25-1 and TRBJ2-2; the D gene is possibly TRBD2 (6 bases). This CDR3 is 15 amino acids long. Germline V gives CDR1 MGHDK, CDR2 SYGVNS. The ends were cut back, 6 bases at V and 5 bases at J, with 16 bases in the middle. The CDR3 nucleotides are TGTGCCAGCAGGTCCGGGAGCAGGGAGACCGGGGAGCTGTTTTTT. Its protein is CASRSGSRETGELFF.

The V gene is TRBV6-6, the J gene TRBJ2-7, with 9 bases matching TRBD1. J lost 1 base, V lost 6 bases, and 7 bases had no gene match. Germline CDR1 reads MNHNY; CDR2 reads SVGAGI (reference sequence). The CDR3 runs to 15 residues. CDR3 nucleotides: TGTGCCAGCAGCCTAGGACAGGGGCGTTCCTACGAGCAGTACTTC. Translated, it gives CASSLGQGRSYEQYF.

In this sample, this clone turned up once. The V call is TRBV6-1, the J call TRBJ1-3; possible D gene TRBD1, 5 bases. V lost 8 bases to trimming and J lost 1 base, with 21 bases between them. The CDR3 is 17 residues long. Germline loops: CDR1 MNHNS, CDR2 SASEGT. The CDR3 is CASGQGLGQISGNTIYF. CDR3 in DNA: TGTGCCAGCGGTCAAGGATTGGGGCAGATTTCTGGAAACACCATATATTTT.

The gene calls are TRBV6-5 and TRBJ2-5; either TRBD1 or TRBD2 may supply D (5 bases each). Germline V lookup: CDR1 MNHEY, CDR2 SVGAGI. V shed 8 bases and J shed 2 bases, with 18 bases lying between them. This CDR3 region has 15 residues. CDR3 amino acids: CASQPRGTPQETQYF. The CDR3 bases are TGTGCCAGCCAACCGAGGGGAACCCCACAAGAGACCCAGTACTTC.

The gene calls are TRBV9 and TRBJ2-3; tentative D call: TRBD2 (6 bases). The CDR3 has 16 residues. V shed 0 bases and J shed 2 bases, with 13 bases lying between them. Germline values: CDR1 SGDLS, CDR2 YYNGEE. The CDR3 coding sequence is TGTGCCAGCAGCGTAGGGGGACTTTACTCCACAGATACGCAGTATTTT. Translation gives CASSVGGLYSTDTQYF.

This clone was seen a handful of times. The rearrangement uses TRBV29-1 and TRBJ1-2; D unresolved. Germline loops: CDR1 SQVTM, CDR2 ANQGSEA. The CDR3 extends over 12 amino acids. V was pared by 6 bases and J by 3 bases, with 11 bases between. Written as DNA, the CDR3 is TGCAGCGTGGACGAGGTTGACTATGGCTACACCTTC. Encoded protein: CSVDEVDYGYTF.

The chain has TRBV28 and TRBJ2-7, with TRBD2 matching over 15 bases. The CDR3 runs 16 residues. Losses at the gene ends were 3 bases for V and 2 bases for J; bases not matched to a gene: 2. CDR1 and CDR2 from the germline V gene are MDHEN and SYDVKM. CDR3 residues: CASSLGTSGRTYEQYF. For the CDR3, the DNA is TGTGCCAGCAGTTTGGGGACTAGCGGGAGGACCTACGAGCAGTACTTC.

The chain carries TRBV27 and TRBJ2-7; D unclear. Trimming left V 5 bases short and J 1 base short, with 12 bases between. Germline CDR1 and CDR2: MNHEY and SMNVEV (reference sequence). This CDR3 spans 14 amino acids. The CDR3 nucleotides read TGTGCCAGCAGTATCAAATGGAATTCCTACGAGCAGTACTTC. It yields the protein CASSIKWNSYEQYF.

V gene TRBV19 combines with J gene TRBJ2-7; 12 bases align to TRBD2. Germline trimming cut 6 bases from V and 0 bases from J; bases unmatched to any gene: 9. Looked up from germline, CDR1 is LNHDA and CDR2 is SQIVND (reference sequence). CDR3 length: 17 amino acids. CDR3 sequence (DNA): TGTGCCAGTAGCGCCTGGACTAGCGGGACCCTCTCCTACGAGCAGTACTTC. It specifies CASSAWTSGTLSYEQYF.

For the CDR3, the DNA is TGTGCCAGCAGCGGGGGACTAGCGGGAGATACGCAGTATTTT. The encoded protein is CASSGGLAGDTQYF. V gene TRBV6-4 combines with J gene TRBJ2-3; 12 bases are a match to TRBD2. Trimming at V came to 6 bases and at J to 5 bases, leaving 3 bases not matched to a gene. Germline V gives CDR1 MRHNA, CDR2 SNTAGT. The CDR3 spans 14 residues.

The CDR3, as DNA: TGTGCCAGTAGTATAGCGGCCAGGAGATCCCACGAGCAGTACTTC. It translates to CASSIAARRSHEQYF. The chain uses TRBV19 and TRBJ2-7; D unresolved. CDR1 is LNHDA and CDR2 is SQIVND in the germline V gene (reference sequence). This CDR3 has 15 amino acids. V lost 1 base to trimming and J lost 5 bases, with 15 bases between them.

The table lists this clone with a count of one. The chain links TRBV7-2 to TRBJ1-1; TRBD1 matches at 9 bases. Unmatched junction bases numbered 9, after V lost 5 bases and J lost 2 bases. This CDR3 has 16 residues. The germline V gene encodes CDR1 SGHTA and CDR2 FQGNSA. CDR3 DNA: TGTGCCAGCAGCATCGGGACAGGGAGGGGAAACACTGAAGCTTTCTTT. It codes for CASSIGTGRGNTEAFF.

The chain carries TRBV10-1 and TRBJ1-1, with TRBD1 as a possible D gene (5 bases). The germline CDR1 and CDR2 sequences are WNHNN and SYGVQD (reference sequence). V was cut by 5 bases and J by 1 base, with 8 bases left in between. The CDR3 covers 13 residues. This CDR3 reads CASSRQRNTEAFF. The CDR3 DNA reads as TGCGCCAGCAGTCGACAGAGGAACACTGAAGCTTTCTTT.

The chain is built from TRBV27 and TRBJ2-4; 10 bases agree with TRBD2. CDR3 length: 16 residues. The V segment lost 0 bases and the J segment 5 bases; nucleotides outside the gene matches: 4. The germline V gene has CDR1 MNHEY and CDR2 SMNVEV (reference sequence). CDR3 residues: CASSLSPSGSQNIQYF. In nucleotides, the CDR3 is TGTGCCAGCAGTTTATCGCCTAGCGGGAGCCAAAACATTCAGTACTTC.

The rearrangement joins TRBV2 to TRBJ2-1; no definite D call. The germline V and J ends were trimmed by 5 bases and 4 bases, with 3 bases remaining between them. The CDR3 contains 11 residues. The germline gives CDR1 SNHLY, CDR2 FYNNEI. In DNA form, the CDR3 reads TGTGCCAGCAGTTATTACAATGAGCAGTTCTTC. Translated: CASSYYNEQFF.

V is TRBV7-9 and J is TRBJ1-4, with 10 bases lining up with TRBD1. CDR1 and CDR2 from the germline V gene are SEHNR and FQNEAQ (reference sequence). Trimming removed 2 bases from V and 1 base from J; junction bases left unmatched: 4. The CDR3 runs to 17 residues. CDR3 DNA: TGTGCCAGCAGCTTACAACGGACAGGGGGAACTAATGAAAAACTGTTTTTT. This translates into CASSLQRTGGTNEKLFF.

This clone appeared a single time. V and J are TRBV9 and TRBJ2-3; 8 nucleotides agree with TRBD2. This CDR3 has 15 amino acids. CDR1 is SGDLS, CDR2 YYNGEE, per germline. With 0 bases clipped from V and 1 base from J, the junction kept 1 base outside the gene matches. The CDR3 DNA reads as TGTGCCAGCAGCGTAGCAGCGGGAGGCACAGATACGCAGTATTTT. Translation: CASSVAAGGTDTQYF.

The V call is TRBV30, the J call TRBJ1-2, with D unresolved. Germline V lookup: CDR1 GTSNPN, CDR2 SVGIG (reference sequence). V lost 3 bases to trimming and J lost 6 bases, with 11 bases between them. The CDR3 consists of 12 residues. CDR3 DNA sequence: TGTGCCTGGAGGGATGCCTGGGATGGCTACACCTTC. Its protein product is CAWRDAWDGYTF.

The chain links TRBV4-3 to TRBJ2-1; no firm D call. The CDR3 contains 14 residues. From germline, CDR1 is LGHNA and CDR2 YSLEER. The V gene lost 0 bases and the J gene lost 5 bases, with 8 bases spanning the gap. CDR3 protein: CASSQDRGDNEQFF. As DNA, the CDR3 is TGCGCCAGCAGCCAAGATCGAGGCGACAATGAGCAGTTCTTC.

The rearrangement links TRBV15 to TRBJ1-5, with no clear D. Germline assignment: CDR1 LNHNV and CDR2 YYDKDF (reference sequence). CDR3 length equals 15 residues. V lost 0 bases and J lost 4, with 10 bases in between. The CDR3 DNA follows: TGTGCCACCAGCAGAGATAGGACGGTGAATCAGCCCCAGCATTTT. Its translation is CATSRDRTVNQPQHF. Variable domain in full (rest from reference TRBV15 and TRBJ1-5): DAMVIQNPRYQVTQFGKPVTLSCSQTLNHNVMYWYQQKSSQAPKLLFHYYDKDFNNEADTPDNFQSRRPNTSFCFLDIRSPGLGDTAMYLCATSRDRTVNQPQHFGDGTRLSIL.